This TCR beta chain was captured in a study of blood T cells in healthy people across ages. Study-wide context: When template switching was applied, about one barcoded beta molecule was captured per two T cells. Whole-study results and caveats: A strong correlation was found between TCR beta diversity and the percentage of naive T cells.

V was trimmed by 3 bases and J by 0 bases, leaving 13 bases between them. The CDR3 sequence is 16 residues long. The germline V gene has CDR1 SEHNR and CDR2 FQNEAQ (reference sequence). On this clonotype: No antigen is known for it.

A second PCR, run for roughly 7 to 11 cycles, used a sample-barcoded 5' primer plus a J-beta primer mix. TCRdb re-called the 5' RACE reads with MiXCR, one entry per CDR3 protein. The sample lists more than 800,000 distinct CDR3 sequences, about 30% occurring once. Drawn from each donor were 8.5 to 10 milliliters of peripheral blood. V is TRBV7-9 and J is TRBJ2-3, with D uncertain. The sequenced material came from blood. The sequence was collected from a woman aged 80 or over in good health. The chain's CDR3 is CASSFGVERSTDTQYF. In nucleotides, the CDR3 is TGTGCCAGCAGCTTCGGTGTAGAGAGGAGCACAGATACGCAGTATTTT.